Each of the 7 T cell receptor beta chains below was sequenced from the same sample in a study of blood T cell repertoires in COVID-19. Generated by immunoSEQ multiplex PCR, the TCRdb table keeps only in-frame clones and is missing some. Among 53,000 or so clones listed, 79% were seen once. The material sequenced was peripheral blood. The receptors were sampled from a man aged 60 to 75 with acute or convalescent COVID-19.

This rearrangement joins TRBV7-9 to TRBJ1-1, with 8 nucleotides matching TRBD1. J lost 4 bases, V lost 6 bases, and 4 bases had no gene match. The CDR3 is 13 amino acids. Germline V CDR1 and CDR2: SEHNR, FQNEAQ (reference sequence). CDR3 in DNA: TGTGCCAGCAGTCCTGGACAGGGCACTGAAGCTTTCTTT. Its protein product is CASSPGQGTEAFF. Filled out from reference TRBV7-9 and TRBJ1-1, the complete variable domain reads DTGVSQNPRHKITKRGQNVTFRCDPISEHNRLYWYRQTLGQGPEFLTYFQNEAQLEKSRLLSDRFSAERPKGSFSTLEIQRTEQGDSAMYLCASSPGQGTEAFFGQGTRLTVV.

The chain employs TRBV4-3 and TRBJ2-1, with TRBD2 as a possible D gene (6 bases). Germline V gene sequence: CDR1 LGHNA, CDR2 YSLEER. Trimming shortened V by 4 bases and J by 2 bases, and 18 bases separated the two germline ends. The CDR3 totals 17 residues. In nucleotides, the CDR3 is TGCGCCAGCAGCCCCAAGACAAGGGCTAGCGCCTACAATGAGCAGTTCTTC. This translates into CASSPKTRASAYNEQFF.

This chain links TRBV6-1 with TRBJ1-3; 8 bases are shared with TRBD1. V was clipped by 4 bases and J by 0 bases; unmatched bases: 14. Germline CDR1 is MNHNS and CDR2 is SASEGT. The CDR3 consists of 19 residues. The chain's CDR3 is CASSARRTGTGNSGNTIYF. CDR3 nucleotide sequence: TGTGCCAGCAGTGCCCGAAGGACAGGGACCGGGAACTCTGGAAACACCATATATTTT.

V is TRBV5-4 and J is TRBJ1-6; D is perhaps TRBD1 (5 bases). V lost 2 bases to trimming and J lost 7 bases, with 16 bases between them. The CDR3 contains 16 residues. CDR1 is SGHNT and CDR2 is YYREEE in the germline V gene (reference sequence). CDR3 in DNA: TGTGCCAGCAGCTTCGGGGGACCTAGGGCGAATTCACCCCTCCACTTT. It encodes CASSFGGPRANSPLHF.

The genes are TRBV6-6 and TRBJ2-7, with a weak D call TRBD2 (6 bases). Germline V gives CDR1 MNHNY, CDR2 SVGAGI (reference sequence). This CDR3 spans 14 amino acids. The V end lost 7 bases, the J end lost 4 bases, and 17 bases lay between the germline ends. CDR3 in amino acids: CASTLGTPGYEQYF. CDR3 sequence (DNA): TGTGCCAGCACCCTAGGGACTCCCGGGTACGAGCAGTACTTC.

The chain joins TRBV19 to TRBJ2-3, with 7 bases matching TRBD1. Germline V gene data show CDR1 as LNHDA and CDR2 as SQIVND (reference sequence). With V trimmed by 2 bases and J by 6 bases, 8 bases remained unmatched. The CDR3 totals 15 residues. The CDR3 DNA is TGTGCCAGTAGTATATCGGTGACAGGGTCGGATACGCAGTATTTT. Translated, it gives CASSISVTGSDTQYF.

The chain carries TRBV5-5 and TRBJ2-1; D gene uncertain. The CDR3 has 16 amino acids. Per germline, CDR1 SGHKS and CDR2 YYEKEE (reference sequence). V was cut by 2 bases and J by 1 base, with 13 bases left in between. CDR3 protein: CASSLSMAASYNEQFF. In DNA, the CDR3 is TGTGCCAGCAGCTTAAGTATGGCGGCTTCCTACAATGAGCAGTTCTTC.